The 25 T cell receptor beta chains presented below share a single source sample, sequenced in a study of CD8 T cells in Susac syndrome. RNA amounts of 0.5 to 1 ug underwent reverse transcription with random hexamers. Each CDR3 protein is one row after TCRdb ran MiXCR on the immunoSEQ multiplex PCR reads. Here the sample spans about 430,000 distinct CDR3 sequences, approximately 85% being singletons. Sequencing was done on a sample of CD8+ T cells from PBMCs. These TCRs come from a human donor with multiple sclerosis.

The J gene is TRBJ2-1, the V gene TRBV3-1, with 11 bases aligning to TRBD2. Germline V CDR1 and CDR2: LGHDT, YNNKEL (reference sequence). Trimming took 4 bases from V and 10 from J; bases not matched to a gene: 9. There are 15 residues in the CDR3. CDR3 protein: CASSRLAGGEGEQFF. The CDR3 nucleotides read TGTGCCAGCAGCCGGCTAGCGGGAGGTGAGGGGGAGCAGTTCTTC.

This clonotype was detected once. CDR3 DNA sequence: TGCGCCAGCAGCCAAGATAATCCAGGCACAGATACGCAGTATTTT. It encodes CASSQDNPGTDTQYF. The chain links TRBV4-1 to TRBJ2-3; no reliable D call. Trimming removed 0 bases from V and 1 base from J, with 8 bases in between. Germline values: CDR1 MGHRA, CDR2 YSYEKL. The CDR3 consists of 15 residues.

This chain uses TRBV30 with TRBJ2-1; 11 nucleotides align to TRBD2. Germline assignment: CDR1 GTSNPN and CDR2 SVGIG (reference sequence). Trimming took 3 bases from V and 12 from J; bases not matched to a gene: 7. This CDR3 region has 13 residues. In DNA, the CDR3 is TGTGCCTGGAGGGCTGGGACTAGCGGATCGCAGTTCTTC. It yields the protein CAWRAGTSGSQFF.

This clonotype was counted once. A read error may account for a junction end that differs from germline. The chain has TRBV27 and TRBJ2-5, with D maybe TRBD1 (5 bases). Per the germline V gene, CDR1 is MNHEY and CDR2 is SMNVEV (reference sequence). The length of the CDR3 is 13 residues. The CDR3 nucleotides are TGTGCCAGCAGTCAACTTGGGGCGGAGACACTGAACTTC. Its translation is CASSQLGAETLNF.

This clonotype has a single count. The gene calls are TRBV11-2 and TRBJ2-1; TRBD1 or TRBD2 may be the D gene (6 bases each). Germline loops: CDR1 SGHAT, CDR2 FQNNGV. The CDR3 contains 13 residues. Trimming cost V 1 base and J 10 bases, with 11 bases left between them. The CDR3 loop reads CASSLGGAQEQFF. The DNA of the CDR3 is TGTGCCAGCAGCTTAGGGGGGGCGCAAGAGCAGTTCTTC.

The chain couples TRBV6-5 to TRBJ2-7; the match to TRBD1 covers 7 bases. With 8 bases clipped from V and 3 bases from J, the junction kept 10 bases outside the gene matches. Germline CDR1 MNHEY, CDR2 SVGAGI. The CDR3 is 14 residues long. The CDR3 region has the DNA TGTGCCAGCCGACCGACAGGGCTAGACTACGAGCAGTACTTC. Amino acids: CASRPTGLDYEQYF.

The chain has TRBV5-1 and TRBJ2-5; 8 positions match TRBD2. The V segment lost 4 bases and the J segment 3 bases; nucleotides outside the gene matches: 11. The CDR3 is 16 residues long. Germline CDR1 and CDR2: SGHRS and YFSETQ. The CDR3 region is CASSPGPAGEEETQYF. As DNA, the CDR3 is TGCGCCAGCAGCCCCGGACCAGCGGGAGAGGAAGAGACCCAGTACTTC.

CDR3 nucleotide sequence: TGCAGTGCTAGGGGAAGCGGAGACGCCTACGAGCAGTACTTC. Translation: CSARGSGDAYEQYF. The chain couples TRBV20-1 to TRBJ2-7; D may be TRBD2 (5 bases). The germline V and J ends were trimmed by 3 bases and 2 bases, with 14 bases remaining between them. Germline V lookup: CDR1 DFQATT, CDR2 SNEGSKA (reference sequence). This CDR3 spans 14 amino acids.

The chain recombines TRBV7-3 with TRBJ2-7; D unclear. This CDR3 is built from 14 residues. V was shortened by 0 bases and J by 6 bases, with 12 bases between the two germline ends. CDR1 and CDR2 from the germline V gene are SGHTA and FQGTGA. The CDR3 nucleotides read TGTGCCAGCAGCTTAACACGGTCCAGTCCCGAGCAGTACTTC. Amino acids: CASSLTRSSPEQYF.

J is TRBJ2-7 and V is TRBV7-9; tentative D call: TRBD2 (5 bases). Deletions cut 4 bases from V and 8 bases from J, with 21 bases between. Germline values: CDR1 SEHNR, CDR2 FQNEAQ (reference sequence). CDR3 length: 15 amino acids. Here the CDR3 reads CASSSKGEPIHKQYF. DNA for the CDR3: TGTGCCAGCAGCTCAAAGGGAGAACCTATACATAAGCAGTACTTC.

This sequence joins TRBV25-1 and TRBJ1-2; D unclear. The CDR3 has 13 residues. Trimming left V 3 bases short and J 5 bases short, with 10 bases between. Per the germline V gene, CDR1 is MGHDK and CDR2 is SYGVNS. CDR3 amino acids: CASSDTEPYGYTF. CDR3 DNA: TGTGCCAGCAGTGATACAGAACCTTATGGCTACACCTTC.

The chain's CDR3 is CASSIGQDSYEQYF. CDR3 in DNA: TGTGCCAGTAGTATCGGACAGGACTCCTACGAGCAGTACTTC. This chain connects TRBV19 to TRBJ2-7; 7 bases map to TRBD1. Germline CDR1 and CDR2: LNHDA and SQIVND (reference sequence). With V trimmed by 3 bases and J by 0 bases, 2 bases remained unmatched. The CDR3 sequence is 14 residues long.

V gene TRBV5-5 combines with J gene TRBJ2-5, with D perhaps given as TRBD1 or TRBD2 (5 bases each). Looked up from germline, CDR1 is SGHKS and CDR2 is YYEKEE (reference sequence). With 1 base removed from V and 3 bases from J, the gap between germline ends came to 16 bases. This CDR3 region has 16 residues. CDR3 in DNA: TGTGCCAGCAGCTTGCTCTTGGTCGGGACGGAAGAGACCCAGTACTTC. Protein product: CASSLLLVGTEETQYF.

V is TRBV27 and J is TRBJ2-5; 8 bases match TRBD1. Germline V gene lookup returns CDR1 MNHEY and CDR2 SMNVEV (reference sequence). The CDR3 is made up of 13 amino acids. V shed 5 bases and J 4 bases; nucleotides not matched to a gene: 3. CDR3 region: CASSGQGSETQYF. DNA of the CDR3: TGTGCCAGCAGTGGACAGGGTTCAGAGACCCAGTACTTC.

The genes are TRBV12-3 or TRBV12-4 and TRBJ1-5; D possibly corresponds to TRBD1 (5 bases). The CDR3 has 17 amino acids. V lost 6 bases to trimming and J lost 6 bases, with 24 bases between them. The CDR3 loop is CASSSTEWGREGQPQHF. The CDR3 region has the DNA TGTGCCAGCAGCTCCACCGAATGGGGCCGTGAAGGTCAGCCCCAGCATTTT.

The genes are TRBV6-6 and TRBJ2-7; possible D gene TRBD1, 6 bases. Germline V gene lookup returns CDR1 MNHNY and CDR2 SVGAGI (reference sequence). Trimming removed 8 bases at V and 3 bases at J, with 11 bases between. The CDR3 is made up of 12 amino acids. CDR3 DNA sequence: TGTGCCAGCTTGGGACACTTCTACGAGCAGTACTTC. Translating gives CASLGHFYEQYF.

The chain uses TRBV3-1 and TRBJ2-5, with 7 positions matching TRBD2. Germline values: CDR1 LGHDT, CDR2 YNNKEL (reference sequence). This CDR3 is 15 amino acids long. The junction had 13 bases not matched to a gene; V was cut back by 7 bases and J by 5 bases. The CDR3 bases are TGTGCCAGCACCTCCGGACCTAGCGGACGGGAGACCCAGTACTTC. Its translation is CASTSGPSGRETQYF.

As regards this clonotype: A read error may produce the germline difference seen at one junction end. The chain couples TRBV27 to TRBJ2-7, with 13 bases aligning to TRBD2. The CDR3 is made up of 16 amino acids. Per the germline V gene, CDR1 is MNHEY and CDR2 is SMNVEV (reference sequence). The CDR3 nucleotides read TGTGCCAGCAGTATATCATGGACTAGCGGGGGCTATGAGCAGTACTTC. This sequence encodes CASSISWTSGGYEQYF.

Details on this clonotype: One junction end does not reproduce the germline sequence, and a read error may be involved. The chain is built from TRBV7-3 and TRBJ2-3, with 10 bases identical to TRBD1. The CDR3 covers 17 residues. CDR1 and CDR2 (germline): SGHTA, FQGTGA. The CDR3 loop is CASSPSNGDRGTDTQYF. CDR3 bases: TGTGCCAGCAGTCCAAGTAACGGGGACAGGGGCACGGATACGCAGTATTTT.

This chain links TRBV7-9 with TRBJ2-5, with D possibly being TRBD2 (7 bases). This CDR3 contains 14 residues. Germline V gene data show CDR1 as SEHNR and CDR2 as FQNEAQ (reference sequence). Deletions cut 10 bases from V and 2 bases from J, with 17 bases between. CDR3 loop: CAIGGHSGQETQYF. The CDR3 nucleotides are TGTGCCATCGGGGGGCACTCGGGACAAGAGACCCAGTACTTC.

CDR3 in amino acids: CASSLRGAPTEAFF. As DNA, the CDR3 is TGTGCCAGCAGCTTACGGGGGGCGCCGACTGAAGCTTTCTTT. This chain joins TRBV11-2 and TRBJ1-1; D may be TRBD1 (6 bases). The germline gives CDR1 SGHAT, CDR2 FQNNGV. There are 14 residues in the CDR3. Trimming took off 2 bases at V and 5 bases at J, with 12 bases between the two ends.

J is TRBJ2-1 and V is TRBV5-6, with D perhaps matching TRBD2 (6 bases). CDR3 length: 16 residues. Germline lookup yields CDR1 SGHDT and CDR2 YYEEEE. The ends were cut back, 0 bases at V and 2 bases at J, with 12 bases in the middle. The DNA of the CDR3 is TGTGCCAGCAGCTTGGGGGCTAGCGAGGCCTACAATGAGCAGTTCTTC. Encoded protein: CASSLGASEAYNEQFF.

The chain employs TRBV20-1 and TRBJ2-5, with a tentative D call TRBD1 (8 bases). Trimming took 2 bases from V and 4 from J, leaving 20 bases between them. CDR1 is DFQATT and CDR2 is SNEGSKA in the germline V gene (reference sequence). The CDR3 contains 16 residues. CDR3 protein: CSARNPSTGGGETQYF. The CDR3 region has the DNA TGCAGTGCTAGAAACCCGAGCACAGGGGGGGGAGAGACCCAGTACTTC.

This rearrangement joins TRBV6-5 to TRBJ1-1; D is ambiguous. Germline CDR1 reads MNHEY; CDR2 reads SVGAGI. V lost 4 bases to trimming and J lost 12 bases, with 24 bases between them. The CDR3 is 15 amino acids. CDR3 sequence: CASSLGPTDATEPFF. Here the CDR3 DNA reads TGTGCCAGCAGTTTAGGCCCGACGGACGCAACGGAGCCTTTCTTT.

The rearrangement links TRBV6-6 to TRBJ1-1; tentative D call: TRBD1 (5 bases). The CDR3 consists of 14 residues. Germline lookup yields CDR1 MNHNY and CDR2 SVGAGI (reference sequence). Trimming cost V 7 bases and J 3 bases, with 15 bases left between them. CDR3 in DNA: TGTGCCAGCATCTATTGGGGCGAGGACACTGAAGCTTTCTTT. This encodes CASIYWGEDTEAFF.